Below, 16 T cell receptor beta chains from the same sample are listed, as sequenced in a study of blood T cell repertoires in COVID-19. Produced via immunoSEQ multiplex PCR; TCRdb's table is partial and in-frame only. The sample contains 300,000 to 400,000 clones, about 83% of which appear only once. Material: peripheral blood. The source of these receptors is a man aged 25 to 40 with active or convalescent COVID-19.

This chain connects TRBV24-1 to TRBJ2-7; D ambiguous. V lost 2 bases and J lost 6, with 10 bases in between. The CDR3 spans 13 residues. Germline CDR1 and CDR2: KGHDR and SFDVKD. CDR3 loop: CATSDSYQAEQYF. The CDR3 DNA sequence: TGTGCCACCAGTGATTCATATCAGGCCGAGCAGTACTTC.

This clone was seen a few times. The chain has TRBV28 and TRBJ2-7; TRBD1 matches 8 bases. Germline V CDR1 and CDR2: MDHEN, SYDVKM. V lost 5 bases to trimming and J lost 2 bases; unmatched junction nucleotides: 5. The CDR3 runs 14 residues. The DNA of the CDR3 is TGTGCCAGCAGTGGGGCGACAGGGGCCTACGAGCAGTACTTC. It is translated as CASSGATGAYEQYF.

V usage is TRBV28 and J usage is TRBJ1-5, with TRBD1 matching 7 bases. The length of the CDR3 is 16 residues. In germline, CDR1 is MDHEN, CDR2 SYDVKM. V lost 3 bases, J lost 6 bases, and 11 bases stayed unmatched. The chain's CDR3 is CASSLSDRVGAQPQHF. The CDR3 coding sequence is TGTGCCAGCAGTTTGTCCGACAGGGTCGGGGCTCAGCCCCAGCATTTT.

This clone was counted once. DNA for the CDR3: TGTGCCAGCAGTGGGACAGCCACGAACACTGAAGCTTTCTTT. This sequence encodes CASSGTATNTEAFF. The chain employs TRBV2 and TRBJ1-1, with D possibly TRBD1 on 6 matching bases. CDR1 and CDR2 from the germline V gene are SNHLY and FYNNEI. Trimming removed 4 bases from V and 1 base from J, with 10 bases in between. CDR3 size: 14 residues.

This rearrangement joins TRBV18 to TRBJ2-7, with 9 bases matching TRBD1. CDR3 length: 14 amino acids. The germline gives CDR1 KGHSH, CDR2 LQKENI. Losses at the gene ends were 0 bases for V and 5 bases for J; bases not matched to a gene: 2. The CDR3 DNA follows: TGTGCCAGCTCACCACCGGACAGGGGCCACGAGCAGTACTTC. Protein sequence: CASSPPDRGHEQYF.

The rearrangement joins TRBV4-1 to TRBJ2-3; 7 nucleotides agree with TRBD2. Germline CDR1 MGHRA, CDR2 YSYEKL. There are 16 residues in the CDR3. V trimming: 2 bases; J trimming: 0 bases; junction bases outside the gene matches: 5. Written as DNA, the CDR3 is TGCGCCAGCAGCCAACCTACGCGGGGGAGCACAGATACGCAGTATTTT. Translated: CASSQPTRGSTDTQYF.

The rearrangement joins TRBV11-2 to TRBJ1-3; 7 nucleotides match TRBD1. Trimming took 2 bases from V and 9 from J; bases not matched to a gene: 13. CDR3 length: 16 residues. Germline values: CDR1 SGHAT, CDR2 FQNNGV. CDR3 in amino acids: CASSLRYTGVVGTIYF. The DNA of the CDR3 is TGTGCCAGCAGCTTACGATACACAGGGGTGGTTGGCACCATATATTTT.

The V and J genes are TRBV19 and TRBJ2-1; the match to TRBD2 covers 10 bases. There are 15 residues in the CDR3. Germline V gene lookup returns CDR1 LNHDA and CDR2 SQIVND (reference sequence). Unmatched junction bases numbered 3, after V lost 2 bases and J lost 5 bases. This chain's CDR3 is CASSITSGNHNEQFF. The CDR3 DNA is TGTGCCAGTAGTATAACTAGCGGGAATCACAATGAGCAGTTCTTC. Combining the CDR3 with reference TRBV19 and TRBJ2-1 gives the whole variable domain DGGITQSPKYLFRKEGQNVTLSCEQNLNHDAMYWYRQDPGQGLRLIYYSQIVNDFQKGDIAEGYSVSREKKESFPLTVTSAQKNPTAFYLCASSITSGNHNEQFFGPGTRLTVL.

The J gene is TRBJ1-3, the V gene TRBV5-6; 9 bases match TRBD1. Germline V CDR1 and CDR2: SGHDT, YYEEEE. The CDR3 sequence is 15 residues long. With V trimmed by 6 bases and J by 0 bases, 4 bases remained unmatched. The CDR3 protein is CASIGQGLSGNTIYF. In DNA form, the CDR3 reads TGTGCCAGCATCGGACAGGGGCTCTCTGGAAACACCATATATTTT. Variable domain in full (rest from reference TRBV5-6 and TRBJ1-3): DAGVTQSPTHLIKTRGQQVTLRCSPKSGHDTVSWYQQALGQGPQFIFQYYEEEERQRGNFPDRFSGHQFPNYSSELNVNALLLGDSALYLCASIGQGLSGNTIYFGEGSWLTVV.

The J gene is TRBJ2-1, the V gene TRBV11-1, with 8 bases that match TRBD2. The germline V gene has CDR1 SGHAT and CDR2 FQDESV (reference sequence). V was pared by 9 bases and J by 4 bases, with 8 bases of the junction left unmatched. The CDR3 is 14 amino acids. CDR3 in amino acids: CASRAGELYNEQFF. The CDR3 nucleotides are TGTGCCAGTCGAGCGGGAGAGCTGTACAATGAGCAGTTCTTC.

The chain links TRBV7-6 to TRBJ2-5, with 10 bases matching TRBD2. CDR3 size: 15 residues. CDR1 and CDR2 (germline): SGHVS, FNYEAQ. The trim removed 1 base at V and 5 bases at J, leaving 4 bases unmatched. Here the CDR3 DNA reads TGTGCCAGCAGCTTAGAAAGCGGGGGGGCTGAGACCCAGTACTTC. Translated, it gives CASSLESGGAETQYF.

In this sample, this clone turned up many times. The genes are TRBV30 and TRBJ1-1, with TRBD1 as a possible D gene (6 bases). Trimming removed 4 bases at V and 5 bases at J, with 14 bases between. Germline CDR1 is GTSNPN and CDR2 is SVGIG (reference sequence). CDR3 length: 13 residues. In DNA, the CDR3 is TGTGCCTGGACCAAATGGGGGCGAACTGAAGCTTTCTTT. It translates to CAWTKWGRTEAFF.

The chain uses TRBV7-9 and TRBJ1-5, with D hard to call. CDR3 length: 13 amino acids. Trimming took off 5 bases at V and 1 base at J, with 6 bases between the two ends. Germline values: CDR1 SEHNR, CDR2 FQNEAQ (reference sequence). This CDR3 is CASSQASNQPQHF. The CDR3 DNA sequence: TGTGCCAGCAGCCAGGCGAGCAATCAGCCCCAGCATTTT.

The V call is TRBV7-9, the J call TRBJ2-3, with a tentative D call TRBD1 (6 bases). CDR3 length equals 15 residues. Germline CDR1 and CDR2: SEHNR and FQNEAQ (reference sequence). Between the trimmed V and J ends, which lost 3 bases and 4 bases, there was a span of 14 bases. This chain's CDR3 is CASSFLQGGADTQYF. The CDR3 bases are TGTGCCAGCAGCTTTTTACAGGGTGGGGCAGATACGCAGTATTTT.

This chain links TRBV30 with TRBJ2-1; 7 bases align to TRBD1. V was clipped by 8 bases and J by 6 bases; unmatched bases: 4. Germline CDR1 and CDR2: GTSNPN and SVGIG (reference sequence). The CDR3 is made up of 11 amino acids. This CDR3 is CAGTVANEQFF. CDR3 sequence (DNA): TGTGCCGGGACAGTGGCCAATGAGCAGTTCTTC.

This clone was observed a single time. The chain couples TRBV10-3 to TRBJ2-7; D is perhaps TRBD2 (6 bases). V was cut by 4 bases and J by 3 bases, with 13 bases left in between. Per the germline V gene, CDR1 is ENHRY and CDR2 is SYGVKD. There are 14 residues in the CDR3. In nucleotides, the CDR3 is TGTGCCATCAGTGTCGGCAGGGAGGTCTACGAGCAGTACTTC. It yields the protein CAISVGREVYEQYF.